The 32 T cell receptor beta chains below all came from one sample that was sequenced in a study of CD8+CD57+ T cells in acquired aplastic anemia. For sequencing, patients were chosen who had shown expansion of CD8+CD57+ cells by flow cytometry. Template material for TCR beta VDJ and CDR3 profiling consisted of genomic DNA. TCRdb used MiXCR to reprocess the reads, holding one entry per CDR3 protein. This table has a few hundred thousand distinct CDR3 sequences, approximately 60% appearing once. Sequencing used sorted CD4+, CD8+, or CD8+CD57+ T cells (not recorded which) from PBMCs. The receptor source for this set is a human donor with aplastic anemia.

CDR3 nucleotide sequence: TGTGCCAGCAGTGAAGCCCACGAGTCGGCCGAGACCCAGTACTTC. Translated: CASSEAHESAETQYF. The rearrangement uses TRBV2 and TRBJ2-5; D not resolved. The CDR3 is made up of 15 amino acids. With 0 bases removed from V and 5 bases from J, the gap between germline ends came to 13 bases. Germline loops: CDR1 SNHLY, CDR2 FYNNEI.

The V call is TRBV10-1, the J call TRBJ2-3; TRBD2 aligns across 10 bases. Germline CDR1 reads WNHNN; CDR2 reads SYGVQD (reference sequence). This CDR3 region has 16 residues. Losses at the gene ends were 6 bases for V and 2 bases for J; bases not matched to a gene: 8. As DNA, the CDR3 is TGCGCCAGCAGCACACTAGCGGGACAGACCACAGATACGCAGTATTTT. Translation: CASSTLAGQTTDTQYF.

At least ten counts were recorded for this clonotype. The CDR3 here is CASSPTDWAGELFF. The CDR3 DNA sequence: TGTGCCAGCAGTCCGACAGATTGGGCTGGGGAGCTGTTTTTT. The rearrangement uses TRBV7-2 and TRBJ2-2; a weak D match, TRBD1 (5 bases). Trimming pared 6 bases from V and 8 bases from J, leaving 16 bases between. The CDR3 is 14 amino acids. Germline V gene sequence: CDR1 SGHTA, CDR2 FQGNSA.

This clonotype was seen repeatedly, ten times or more. The chain employs TRBV7-8 and TRBJ1-1; no clear D gene. CDR3 length: 14 amino acids. Between the trimmed V and J ends, which lost 2 bases and 1 base, there was a span of 8 bases. Germline V gives CDR1 SGHVS, CDR2 FQNEAQ. The chain's CDR3 is CASSLSVKNTEAFF. The DNA of the CDR3 is TGTGCCAGCAGCTTATCTGTAAAGAACACTGAAGCTTTCTTT.

In regard to this clonotype: Since the CDR3 does not end with the conserved phenylalanine or tryptophan, this likely comes from a read error. The DNA is left out, because the CDR3 cannot be placed on it with certainty; the CDR3 is given as TCRdb lists it. The CDR3 reads CASSQDSAYT. V is TRBV3-1 and J is TRBJ2-5. 10 amino acids form the CDR3, both terminal residues included. Germline CDR1 is LGHDT and CDR2 is YNNKEL (reference sequence).

A few counts support this clonotype. The genes are TRBV2 and TRBJ2-7, with TRBD1 matching 7 bases. After removal of 6 bases from V and 0 bases from J, the junction contained 11 bases not matched to a gene. The germline V gene encodes CDR1 SNHLY and CDR2 FYNNEI. The CDR3 is made up of 16 amino acids. CDR3 bases: TGTGCCAGCAGACGCACCGACAGGGTTAACTCCTACGAGCAGTACTTC. Translation gives CASRRTDRVNSYEQYF.

Worth noting for this clonotype: At one end the junction does not follow the germline gene, possibly because of a read error. The J gene is TRBJ1-2, the V gene TRBV2; D is unresolved. The CDR3 has 11 amino acids. Per germline, CDR1 SNHLY and CDR2 FYNNEI. The CDR3 region is CASSERGRVAF. Written as DNA, the CDR3 is TGTGCCAGCAGTGAAAGAGGTAGAGTCGCCTTC.

This clonotype was seen more than once but under ten times. The genes are TRBV2 and TRBJ1-4; D is perhaps TRBD1 (5 bases). Trimming removed 7 bases from V and 4 bases from J, with 10 bases in between. The V gene's germline CDR1 is SNHLY and CDR2 FYNNEI. CDR3 length equals 13 residues. CDR3 DNA sequence: TGTGCCAGCACCCGGGGCCTTAATGAAAAACTGTTTTTT. Translating it yields CASTRGLNEKLFF.

The chain carries TRBV20-1 and TRBJ2-5, with 7 bases that match TRBD1. The germline V gene has CDR1 DFQATT and CDR2 SNEGSKA (reference sequence). The ends lost 8 bases at V and 3 bases at J; junction bases unmatched: 9. CDR3 length equals 13 residues. CDR3 sequence (DNA): TGCAGTTCCACCCGGGACAGCGAAGAGACCCAGTACTTC. Translating gives CSSTRDSEETQYF.

Concerning this clonotype: It is likely a read error, because the conserved phenylalanine at the end of the CDR3 is missing. V gene TRBV11-2 combines with J gene TRBJ1-3; D unclear. This CDR3 region has 14 residues. The ends were cut back, 5 bases at V and 0 bases at J, with 8 bases in the middle. CDR1 SGHAT and CDR2 FQNNGV come from the germline V gene. CDR3 sequence reads: CASSPSDSGNTIYC. In DNA form, the CDR3 reads TGTGCCAGCAGCCCCTCCGACTCTGGAAACACCATATATTGT.

The chain carries TRBV7-2 and TRBJ1-2, with TRBD1 as a possible D gene (5 bases). V gave up 7 bases and J gave up 7 bases, with 16 bases separating them. Germline V CDR1 and CDR2: SGHTA, FQGNSA. This CDR3 has 13 residues. Here the CDR3 reads CASTPAGQGGYTF. The CDR3 DNA reads TGTGCCAGCACCCCTGCGGGGCAGGGTGGCTACACCTTC.

This rearrangement joins TRBV25-1 to TRBJ2-3, with D perhaps matching TRBD1 (6 bases). The CDR3 length is 15 residues. Looked up from germline, CDR1 is MGHDK and CDR2 is SYGVNS. The ends were cut back, 1 base at V and 1 base at J, with 9 bases in the middle. Written as DNA, the CDR3 is TGTGCCAGCAGTGAATTCAGGGGAGGCACAGATACGCAGTATTTT. It codes for CASSEFRGGTDTQYF.

The table lists this clonotype with many counts. The chain recombines TRBV3-1 with TRBJ1-5, with D unclear. The CDR3 extends over 15 amino acids. The germline V gene has CDR1 LGHDT and CDR2 YNNKEL (reference sequence). V lost 3 bases, J lost 0 bases, and 9 bases lay in between. The CDR3: CASSQGGYSNQPQHF. The CDR3 nucleotides read TGTGCCAGCAGCCAGGGCGGTTATAGCAATCAGCCCCAGCATTTT. The full variable domain, in which reference TRBV3-1 and TRBJ1-5 provide the parts outside the CDR3, is DTAVSQTPKYLVTQMGNDKSIKCEQNLGHDTMYWYKQDSKKFLKIMFSYNNKELIINETVPNRFSPKSPDKAHLNLHINSLELGDSAVYFCASSQGGYSNQPQHFGDGTRLSIL.

There are a few counts of this clonotype. V and J are TRBV5-1 and TRBJ2-1; no definite D call. Trimming removed 1 base from V and 5 bases from J, with 10 bases in between. This CDR3 has 14 amino acids. Germline CDR1 SGHRS, CDR2 YFSETQ. This CDR3 reads CASSLHAGDNEQFF. The CDR3, as DNA: TGCGCCAGCAGCTTGCATGCTGGGGACAATGAGCAGTTCTTC.

This rearrangement joins TRBV29-1 to TRBJ2-1; TRBD2 aligns across 15 bases. Trimming removed 7 bases from V and 5 bases from J; junction bases left unmatched: 9. The CDR3 covers 16 residues. The V gene's germline CDR1 is SQVTM and CDR2 ANQGSEA. CDR3 residues: CSGAGTSGRLNNEQFF. The CDR3 region has the DNA TGCAGCGGGGCCGGGACTAGCGGGAGGCTTAACAATGAGCAGTTCTTC.

This clonotype was seen repeatedly, ten times or more. The chain uses TRBV19 and TRBJ2-5; TRBD2 aligns across 12 bases. The CDR3 runs to 16 residues. V was pared by 3 bases and J by 6 bases, with 8 bases of the junction left unmatched. CDR1 is LNHDA and CDR2 is SQIVND in the germline V gene (reference sequence). CDR3 protein: CASSMSSGRAEKTQYF. In DNA, the CDR3 is TGTGCCAGTAGTATGTCTAGCGGGAGGGCCGAAAAGACCCAGTACTTC.

Here the CDR3 DNA reads TGTGCCAGCAGCCCGCTGTCGGGGGACGATTCACCCCTCCACTTT. Translation gives CASSPLSGDDSPLHF. The chain joins TRBV4-2 to TRBJ1-6, with TRBD1 as a possible D gene (5 bases). The CDR3 loop spans 15 amino acids. V was pared by 4 bases and J by 8 bases, with 15 bases between. Germline assignment: CDR1 LGHNA and CDR2 YNFKEQ.

In this sample, this clonotype turned up many times. V gene TRBV12-3 or TRBV12-4 combines with J gene TRBJ2-7, with 7 bases lining up with TRBD2. The CDR3 runs 16 residues. J lost 0 bases, V lost 6 bases, and 11 bases had no gene match. In nucleotides, the CDR3 is TGTGCCAGCAGGGACGACGGGAGGAGTAGCTCCTACGAGCAGTACTTC. Encoded protein: CASRDDGRSSSYEQYF.

V and J are TRBV5-1 and TRBJ1-3, with D maybe TRBD1 (6 bases). The CDR3 loop spans 16 amino acids. V was clipped by 7 bases and J by 3 bases, with 20 bases between them. Germline V gene sequence: CDR1 SGHRS, CDR2 YFSETQ. CDR3 nucleotide sequence: TGCGCCAGCTCAACGGGGGGGCCTCGTGGTGGAAACACCATATATTTT. Protein product: CASSTGGPRGGNTIYF.

As to this clonotype: At one end, the junction sequence differs from germline, possibly due to a read error. This sequence joins TRBV5-1 and TRBJ2-7; TRBD1 matches at 8 bases. This CDR3 contains 14 residues. Germline V gene sequence: CDR1 SGHRS, CDR2 YFSETQ. CDR3 residues: CASSPRTGNDEQCF. The CDR3 DNA reads as TGCGCCAGCAGCCCCAGGACAGGGAACGACGAGCAGTGCTTC.

J is TRBJ1-6 and V is TRBV12-3 or TRBV12-4, with unresolved D. The CDR3 loop spans 18 amino acids. The V end was cut by 6 bases, the J end by 4 bases, with 22 bases between. In DNA, the CDR3 is TGTGCCAGCAGACCCACCGCACAGCGTGATTCTTATAATTCACCCCTCCACTTT. It specifies CASRPTAQRDSYNSPLHF.

The rearrangement joins TRBV15 to TRBJ2-7; 7 bases agree with TRBD1. With V trimmed by 1 base and J by 3 bases, 9 bases remained unmatched. The CDR3 runs to 16 residues. CDR1 and CDR2 (germline): LNHNV, YYDKDF (reference sequence). DNA of the CDR3: TGTGCCACCAGCAGAGGTTCGAACAGGGGCGACTACGAGCAGTACTTC. It is translated as CATSRGSNRGDYEQYF.

This clonotype showed up just a few times. The rearrangement uses TRBV24-1 and TRBJ2-3, with D perhaps being TRBD1 or TRBD2 (6 bases each). The germline CDR1 and CDR2 sequences are KGHDR and SFDVKD. The V end was cut by 4 bases, the J end by 6 bases, with 13 bases between. This CDR3 is 14 amino acids long. The CDR3 sequence is CATSEGGVGDTQYF. CDR3 sequence (DNA): TGTGCCACCAGTGAGGGGGGCGTCGGGGATACGCAGTATTTT.

At least ten counts were recorded for this clonotype. The rearrangement links TRBV6-5 to TRBJ1-1, with D perhaps matching TRBD1 (6 bases). This CDR3 region has 14 residues. Per the germline V gene, CDR1 is MNHEY and CDR2 is SVGAGI. Trimming took off 1 base at V and 1 base at J, with 7 bases between the two ends. Here the CDR3 reads CASSYLQGNTEAFF. CDR3 sequence (DNA): TGTGCCAGCAGTTACTTACAGGGGAACACTGAAGCTTTCTTT.

The V call is TRBV9, the J call TRBJ2-3; a possible D gene is TRBD2 (6 bases). Germline-derived CDR1 and CDR2 are SGDLS and YYNGEE. This CDR3 has 13 amino acids. V lost 3 bases to trimming and J lost 4 bases, with 9 bases between them. The CDR3: CASSAGTSDTQYF. The CDR3 DNA reads as TGTGCCAGCAGCGCCGGGACTTCAGATACGCAGTATTTT.

This clonotype showed up just a few times. The chain has TRBV29-1 and TRBJ1-2, with D maybe TRBD1 (5 bases). Trimming shortened V by 4 bases and J by 4 bases, and 13 bases separated the two germline ends. Germline CDR1 reads SQVTM; CDR2 reads ANQGSEA. This CDR3 has 13 residues. In DNA, the CDR3 is TGCAGCGTTGGTTTGGGGGATAGCTATGGCTACACCTTC. Translated: CSVGLGDSYGYTF.

Ten or more counts support this clonotype. One end of the junction fails to match germline, which may point to a read error. V gene TRBV5-1 combines with J gene TRBJ2-7; D gene uncertain. The CDR3 has 13 residues. In germline, CDR1 is SGHRS, CDR2 YFSETQ. The CDR3 region is CASKETVSYEQYF. The CDR3 bases are TGCGCAAGCAAGGAGACGGTCTCCTACGAGCAGTACTTC.

V and J are TRBV29-1 and TRBJ2-7; possibly TRBD2 for D (5 bases). The CDR3 is made up of 12 amino acids. The V and J ends lost 4 bases and 3 bases respectively, with 10 bases between them. Germline assignment: CDR1 SQVTM and CDR2 ANQGSEA. CDR3 sequence reads: CSVVDRDYEQYF. The DNA for the CDR3 is TGCAGCGTTGTCGACCGGGACTACGAGCAGTACTTC.

This clonotype has only a few counts. V and J are TRBV7-6 and TRBJ1-2; perhaps TRBD1 as D (5 bases). Trimming removed 5 bases at V and 10 bases at J, with 17 bases between. The length of the CDR3 is 13 residues. Germline assignment: CDR1 SGHVS and CDR2 FNYEAQ. Here the CDR3 reads CASSQAAGIDYTF. CDR3 in DNA: TGTGCCAGCAGCCAGGCGGCAGGGATTGACTACACCTTC.

There are many counts of this clonotype. The CDR3 sequence is CASSNLRAKNIQYF. The CDR3 nucleotides are TGTGCCAGCAGTAATCTACGAGCCAAAAACATTCAGTACTTC. This chain links TRBV6-5 with TRBJ2-4; D is undetermined. There are 14 residues in the CDR3. Per the germline V gene, CDR1 is MNHEY and CDR2 is SVGAGI. V lost 5 bases, J lost 0 bases, and 8 bases lay in between.

The rearrangement links TRBV6-1 to TRBJ1-5, with unresolved D. Trimming took 5 bases from V and 0 from J, leaving 11 bases between them. CDR3 length: 15 amino acids. The germline gives CDR1 MNHNS, CDR2 SASEGT. CDR3 sequence reads: CASSWNLNSNQPQHF. The DNA of the CDR3 is TGTGCCAGCAGTTGGAACCTAAATAGCAATCAGCCCCAGCATTTT.

Ten or more counts support this clonotype. V is TRBV7-2 and J is TRBJ1-5; D gene ambiguous. Germline-derived CDR1 and CDR2 are SGHTA and FQGNSA. Trimming pared 5 bases from V and 5 bases from J, leaving 10 bases between. The CDR3 has 13 residues. CDR3 in amino acids: CASSPQWDQPQHF. The CDR3 DNA follows: TGTGCCAGCAGCCCGCAATGGGATCAGCCCCAGCATTTT. Drawing the rest from reference TRBV7-2 and TRBJ1-5, the complete variable domain is GAGVSQSPSNKVTEKGKDVELRCDPISGHTALYWYRQSLGQGLEFLIYFQGNSAPDKSGLPSDRFSAERTGGSVSTLTIQRTQQEDSAVYLCASSPQWDQPQHFGDGTRLSIL.